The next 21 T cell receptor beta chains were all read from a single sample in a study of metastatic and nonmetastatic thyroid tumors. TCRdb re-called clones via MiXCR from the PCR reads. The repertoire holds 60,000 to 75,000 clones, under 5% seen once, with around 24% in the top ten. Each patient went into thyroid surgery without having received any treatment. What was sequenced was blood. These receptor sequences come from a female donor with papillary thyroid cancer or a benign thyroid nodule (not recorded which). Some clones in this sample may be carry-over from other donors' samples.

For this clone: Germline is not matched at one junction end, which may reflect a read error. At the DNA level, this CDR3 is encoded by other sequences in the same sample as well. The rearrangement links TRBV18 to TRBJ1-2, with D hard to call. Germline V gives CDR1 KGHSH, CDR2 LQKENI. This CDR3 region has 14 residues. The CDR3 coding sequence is TGTGCCAGCCCACCAGGAAGCCTCGCCTATGGCTACACCTTC. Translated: CASPPGSLAYGYTF.

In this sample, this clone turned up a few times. CDR3 bases: TGTGCCAGCAGCGGGACAGGGGGAACCGGGGAGCTGTTTTTT. This encodes CASSGTGGTGELFF. This chain links TRBV12-3 or TRBV12-4 with TRBJ2-2; 11 bases map to TRBD1. Trimming cost V 6 bases and J 5 bases; bases outside gene matches: 2. CDR3 length: 14 amino acids.

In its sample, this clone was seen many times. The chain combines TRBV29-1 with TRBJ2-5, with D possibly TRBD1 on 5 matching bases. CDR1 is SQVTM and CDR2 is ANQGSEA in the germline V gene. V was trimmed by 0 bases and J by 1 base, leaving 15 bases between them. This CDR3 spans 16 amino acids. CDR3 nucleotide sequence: TGCAGCGTTGAAGATTATTTTAGGGGCTTCCAAGAGACCCAGTACTTC. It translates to CSVEDYFRGFQETQYF.

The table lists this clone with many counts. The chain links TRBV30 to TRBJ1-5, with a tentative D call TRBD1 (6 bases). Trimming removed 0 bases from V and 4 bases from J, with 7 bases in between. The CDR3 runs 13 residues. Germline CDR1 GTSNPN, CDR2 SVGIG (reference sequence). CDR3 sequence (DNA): TGTGCCTGGAGTGTAGGGGGAAATCAGCCCCAGCATTTT. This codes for CAWSVGGNQPQHF.

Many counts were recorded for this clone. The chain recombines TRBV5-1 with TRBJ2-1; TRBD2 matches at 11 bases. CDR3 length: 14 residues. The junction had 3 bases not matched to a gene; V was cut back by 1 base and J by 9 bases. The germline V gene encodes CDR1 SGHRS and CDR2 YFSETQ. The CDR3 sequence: CASSLKLAGAEQFF. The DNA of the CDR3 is TGCGCCAGCAGCTTGAAACTAGCGGGAGCTGAGCAGTTCTTC.

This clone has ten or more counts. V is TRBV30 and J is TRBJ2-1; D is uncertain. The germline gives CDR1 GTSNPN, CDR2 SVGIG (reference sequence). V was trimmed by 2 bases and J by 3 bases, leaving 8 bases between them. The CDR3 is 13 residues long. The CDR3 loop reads CAWSPPVYNEQFF. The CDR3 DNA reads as TGTGCCTGGAGTCCACCGGTCTACAATGAGCAGTTCTTC. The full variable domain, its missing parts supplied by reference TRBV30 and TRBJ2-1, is SQTIHQWPATLVQPVGSPLSLECTVEGTSNPNLYWYRQAAGRGLQLLFYSVGIGQISSEVPQNLSASRPQDRQFILSSKKLLLSDSGFYLCAWSPPVYNEQFFGPGTRLTVL.

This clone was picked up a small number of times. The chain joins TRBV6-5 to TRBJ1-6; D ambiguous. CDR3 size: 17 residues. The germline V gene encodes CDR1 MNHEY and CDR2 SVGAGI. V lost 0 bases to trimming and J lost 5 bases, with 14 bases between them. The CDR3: CASSYSKWSAHNSPLHF. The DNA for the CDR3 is TGTGCCAGCAGTTACTCTAAATGGTCAGCTCATAATTCACCCCTCCACTTT.

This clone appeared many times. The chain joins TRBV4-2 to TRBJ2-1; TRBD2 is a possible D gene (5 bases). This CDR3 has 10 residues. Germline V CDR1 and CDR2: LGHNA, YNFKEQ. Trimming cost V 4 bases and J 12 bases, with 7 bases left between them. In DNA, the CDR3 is TGTGCCAGCAGCCGCGAGGGGCAGTTCTTC. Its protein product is CASSREGQFF.

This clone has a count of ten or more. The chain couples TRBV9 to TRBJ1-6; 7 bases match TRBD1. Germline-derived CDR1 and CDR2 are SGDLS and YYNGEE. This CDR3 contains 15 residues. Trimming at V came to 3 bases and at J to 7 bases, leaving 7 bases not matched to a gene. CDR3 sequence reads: CASSGKGTANSPLHF. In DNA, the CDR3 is TGTGCCAGCAGCGGGAAAGGGACAGCAAATTCACCCCTCCACTTT.

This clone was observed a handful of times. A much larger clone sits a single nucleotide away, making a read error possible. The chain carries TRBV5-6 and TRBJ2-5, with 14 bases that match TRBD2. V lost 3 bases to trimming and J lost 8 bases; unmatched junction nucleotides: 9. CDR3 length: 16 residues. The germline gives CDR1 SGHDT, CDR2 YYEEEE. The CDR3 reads CASSSTSGRAGNTQYF. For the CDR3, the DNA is TGTGCCAGCAGCTCGACTAGCGGGAGGGCCGGGAATACCCAGTACTTC.

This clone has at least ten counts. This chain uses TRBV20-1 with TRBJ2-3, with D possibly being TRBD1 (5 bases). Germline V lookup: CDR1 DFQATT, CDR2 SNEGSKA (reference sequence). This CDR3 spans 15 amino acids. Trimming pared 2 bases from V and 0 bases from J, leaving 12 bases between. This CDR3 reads CSARPWTISTDTQYF. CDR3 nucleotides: TGCAGTGCTAGACCTTGGACAATAAGCACAGATACGCAGTATTTT.

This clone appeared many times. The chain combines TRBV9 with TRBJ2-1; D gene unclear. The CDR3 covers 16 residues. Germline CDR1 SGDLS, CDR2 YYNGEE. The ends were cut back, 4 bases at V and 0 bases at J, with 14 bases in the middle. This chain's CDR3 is CASSSYGFSSYNEQFF. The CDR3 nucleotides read TGTGCCAGCAGCTCATACGGGTTCAGCTCCTACAATGAGCAGTTCTTC.

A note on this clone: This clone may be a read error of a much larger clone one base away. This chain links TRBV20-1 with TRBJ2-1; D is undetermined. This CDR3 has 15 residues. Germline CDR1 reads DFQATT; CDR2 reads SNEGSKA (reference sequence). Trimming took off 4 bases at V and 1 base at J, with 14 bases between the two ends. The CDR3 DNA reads TGCAGTGCTATCCCGGTGGTAGTTTCCTACAATGAGCAGTTCTTC. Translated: CSAIPVVVSYNEQFF.

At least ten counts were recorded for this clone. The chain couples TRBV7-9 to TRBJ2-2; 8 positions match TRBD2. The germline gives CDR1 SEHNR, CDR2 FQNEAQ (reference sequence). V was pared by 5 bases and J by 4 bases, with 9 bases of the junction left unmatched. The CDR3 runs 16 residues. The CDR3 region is CASSGTSILSTGELFF. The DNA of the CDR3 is TGTGCCAGCAGCGGGACTAGTATCCTGTCCACCGGGGAGCTGTTTTTT.

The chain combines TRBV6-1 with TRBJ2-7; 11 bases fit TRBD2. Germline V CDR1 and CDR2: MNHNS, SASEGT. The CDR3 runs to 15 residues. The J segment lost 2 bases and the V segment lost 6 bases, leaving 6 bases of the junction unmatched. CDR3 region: CASSPTSGVAYEQYV. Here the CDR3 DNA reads TGTGCCAGCAGCCCGACTAGCGGGGTCGCCTACGAGCAGTACGTC.

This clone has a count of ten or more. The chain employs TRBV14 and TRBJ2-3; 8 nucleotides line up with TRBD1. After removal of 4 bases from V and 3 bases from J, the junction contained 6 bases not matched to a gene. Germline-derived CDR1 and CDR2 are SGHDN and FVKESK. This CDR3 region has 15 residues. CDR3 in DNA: TGTGCCAGCAGCCTCGGACAGGGAGAGACAGATACGCAGTATTTT. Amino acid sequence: CASSLGQGETDTQYF.

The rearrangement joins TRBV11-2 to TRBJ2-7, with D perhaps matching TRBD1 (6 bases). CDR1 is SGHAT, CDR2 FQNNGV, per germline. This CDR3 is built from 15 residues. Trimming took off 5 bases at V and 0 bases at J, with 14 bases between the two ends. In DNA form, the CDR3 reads TGTGCCAGCAGCCCCCTACAGGGACCCTCCTACGAGCAGTACTTC. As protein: CASSPLQGPSYEQYF.

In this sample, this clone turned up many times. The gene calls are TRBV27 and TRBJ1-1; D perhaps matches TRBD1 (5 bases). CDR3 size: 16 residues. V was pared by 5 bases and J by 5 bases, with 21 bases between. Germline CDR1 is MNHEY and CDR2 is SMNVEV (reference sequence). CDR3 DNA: TGTGCCAGCAGTCCACCCAGGGCCATGGGAGGAACTGAAGCTTTCTTT. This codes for CASSPPRAMGGTEAFF.

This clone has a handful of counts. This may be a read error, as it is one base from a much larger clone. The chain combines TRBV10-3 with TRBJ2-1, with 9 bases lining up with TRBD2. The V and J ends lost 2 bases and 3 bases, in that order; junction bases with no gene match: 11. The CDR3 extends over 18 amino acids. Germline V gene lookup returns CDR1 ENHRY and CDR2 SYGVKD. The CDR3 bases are TGTGCCATCAGTGAGACCCTCGGGGCGGGAGGGCTCTACAATGAGCAGTTCTTC. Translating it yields CAISETLGAGGLYNEQFF.

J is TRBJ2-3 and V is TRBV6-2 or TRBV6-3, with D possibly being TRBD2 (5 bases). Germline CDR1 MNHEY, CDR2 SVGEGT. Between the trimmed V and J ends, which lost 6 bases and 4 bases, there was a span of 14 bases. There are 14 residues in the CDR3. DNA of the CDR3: TGTGCCAGCAGATCCGGGATTTACGCAGATACGCAGTATTTT. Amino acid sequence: CASRSGIYADTQYF.

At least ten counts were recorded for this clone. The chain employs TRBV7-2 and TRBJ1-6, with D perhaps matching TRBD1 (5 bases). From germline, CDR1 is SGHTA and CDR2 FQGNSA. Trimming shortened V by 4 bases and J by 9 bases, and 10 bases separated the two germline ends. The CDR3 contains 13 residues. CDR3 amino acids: CASSSRRGSPLHF. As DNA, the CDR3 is TGTGCCAGCAGCTCTAGGAGGGGTTCACCCCTCCACTTT.